The rows below give T cell receptor beta chains drawn from one sample of a study of blood T cells in healthy people across ages. TCRdb passed the 5' RACE reads through MiXCR, listing each CDR3 protein once. The data show 1,100,000 or so distinct CDR3 sequences, 35% to 55% seen once. Sequencing was carried out using blood. The receptor source for this set is a woman in her fifties or sixties in good health. Each CDR3 is given with its conserved first and last residue. A D gene is named only where the DNA matches it firmly. The size of a clone is reported for some rows only, either as once, few or many, or as a class for expanded clones.

V: TRBV21-1
size: .
J: TRBJ2-7
D: .
DNA: TGTGCCAGCAGCAGCCGACAGGGTTGGAGCGAGCAGTACTTC
CDR3: CASSSRQGWSEQYF

V: TRBV10-3
size: once
J: TRBJ1-4
D: TRBD1
DNA: TGTGCCATCAGTACCGGGACAGGGAATGAAAAACTGTTTTTT
CDR3: CAISTGTGNEKLFF

V: TRBV2
size: few
J: TRBJ2-2
D: TRBD2
DNA: TGTGCCAGCAGGAGACTAGCGGGAATCACCGGGGAGCTGTTTTTT
CDR3: CASRRLAGITGELFF

V: TRBV30
size: .
J: TRBJ2-7
D: .
DNA: TGTGCCTGGAGTGAGAGGGGCGAGCAGTACTTC
CDR3: CAWSERGEQYF

V: TRBV6-1
size: .
J: TRBJ1-2
D: .
DNA: TGTGCCAGCATTCCGGGGGGGGTACATGGCTACACCTTC
CDR3: CASIPGGVHGYTF

V: TRBV11-1
size: .
J: TRBJ2-5
D: TRBD1
DNA: TGTACCAGCAGCTCGGGACAGGGGGTCGCGGAGACCCAGTACTTC
CDR3: CTSSSGQGVAETQYF

V: TRBV7-8
size: .
J: TRBJ1-2
D: .
DNA: TGTGCCAGCAGCTTGCTGGACGTCTATGGCTACACCTTC
CDR3: CASSLLDVYGYTF

V: TRBV9
size: .
J: TRBJ1-2
D: .
DNA: TGTGCCAGCAGCGTAGGGGTGGCCCCGGATAACTATGGCTACACCTTC
CDR3: CASSVGVAPDNYGYTF

V: TRBV30
size: .
J: TRBJ1-6
D: TRBD1
DNA: TGTGCCTTAGGACAGGGTAATTCACCCCTCCACTTT
CDR3: CALGQGNSPLHF

V: TRBV24-1
size: .
J: TRBJ2-7
D: .
DNA: TGTGCCACCAGTGATTCACAGGGTCTCAGGGACGAGCAGTACTTC
CDR3: CATSDSQGLRDEQYF

V: TRBV27
size: .
J: TRBJ1-6
D: .
DNA: TGTGCCAGCAGTACCCCAGGGGTAGGTTCACCCCTCCACTTT
CDR3: CASSTPGVGSPLHF

V: TRBV2
size: .
J: TRBJ2-4
D: .
DNA: TGTGCCAGCAGTGTGAGTCGAAGGGAGTACTTC
CDR3: CASSVSRREYF

V: TRBV24-1
size: .
J: TRBJ2-5
D: .
DNA: TGTGCCACCAGTGCGGGTTTCGGGGAGCGGTACTTC
CDR3: CATSAGFGERYF